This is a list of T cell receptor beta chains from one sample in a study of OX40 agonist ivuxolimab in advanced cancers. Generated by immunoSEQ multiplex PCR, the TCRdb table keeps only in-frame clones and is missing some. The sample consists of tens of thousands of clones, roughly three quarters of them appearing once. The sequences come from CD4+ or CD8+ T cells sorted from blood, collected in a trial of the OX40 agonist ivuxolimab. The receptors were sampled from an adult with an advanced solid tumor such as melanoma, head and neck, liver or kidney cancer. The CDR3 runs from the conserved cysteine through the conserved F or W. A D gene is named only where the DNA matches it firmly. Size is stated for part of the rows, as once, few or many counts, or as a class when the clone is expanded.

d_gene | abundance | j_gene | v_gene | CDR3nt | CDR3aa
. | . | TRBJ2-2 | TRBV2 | TGTGCCAGCAGTGAGGACTACTCCGGGGAGCTGTTTTTT | CASSEDYSGELFF
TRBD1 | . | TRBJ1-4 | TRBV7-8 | TGTGCCAGCAGGGCTGGGACAGGGGCGGAAAAACTGTTTTTT | CASRAGTGAEKLFF
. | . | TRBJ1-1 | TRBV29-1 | TGCAGCGTTGAATGGCGGGTACGGAACACTGAAGCTTTCTTT | CSVEWRVRNTEAFF
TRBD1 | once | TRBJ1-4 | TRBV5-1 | TGCGCCAGCAGCCTAGGACAGGGTAAAGGGGAAAAACTGTTTTTT | CASSLGQGKGEKLFF
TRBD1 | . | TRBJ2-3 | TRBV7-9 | TGTGCCAGCAGCCCGGGACAGGGCGCAGATACGCAGTATTTT | CASSPGQGADTQYF
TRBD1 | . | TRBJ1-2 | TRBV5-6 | TGTGCCAGCAGACGGACAGGCAACTATGGCTACACCTTC | CASRRTGNYGYTF
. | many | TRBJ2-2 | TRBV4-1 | TGCGCCAGCAGCCAAGCAAAGGGGGAACTAGCGACCAACACCGGGGAGCTGTTTTTT | CASSQAKGELATNTGELFF
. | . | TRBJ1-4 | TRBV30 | TGTGCCTGGAGTAGGGGGGAGGCTAATGAAAAACTGTTTTTT | CAWSRGEANEKLFF
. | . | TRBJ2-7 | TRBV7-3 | TGTGCCAGCAGCGGGCGGGGTAGCGGAGACGCGTGGGGTTCCTACGAGCAGTACTTC | CASSGRGSGDAWGSYEQYF
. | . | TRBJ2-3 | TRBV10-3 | TGTGCCATCAGTGGTATAGGGGGCACAGATACGCAGTATTTT | CAISGIGGTDTQYF
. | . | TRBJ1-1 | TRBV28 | TGTGCCAGCAGTTTTGGCAGAAGGAACACTGAAGCTTTCTTT | CASSFGRRNTEAFF
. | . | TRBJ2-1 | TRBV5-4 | TGTGCCAGCAGCCCGAAGGACAGTTTTGGTGAGCAGTTCTTC | CASSPKDSFGEQFF
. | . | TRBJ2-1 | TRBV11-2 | TGTGCCAGCACGACACTGGTCTCGAGCTCCTACAATGAGCAGTTCTTC | CASTTLVSSSYNEQFF
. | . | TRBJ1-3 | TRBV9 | TGTGCCAGCAGCGTAAACCCTGGAAACACCATATATTTT | CASSVNPGNTIYF
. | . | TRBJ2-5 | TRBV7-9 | TGTGCCAGCAGCCCAGGCGGGCGACAGGCCTGGACCCAGTACTTC | CASSPGGRQAWTQYF
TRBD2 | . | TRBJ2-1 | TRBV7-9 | TGTGCCAGCAGCTTAGGCTCAGGACTAGCGGGGGGACCTTACAATGAGCAGTTCTTC | CASSLGSGLAGGPYNEQFF
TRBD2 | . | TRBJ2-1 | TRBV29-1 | TGCAGCGTTTCCGTGACTAGCGGGAACCCCTTGGGTAATGAGCAGTTCTTC | CSVSVTSGNPLGNEQFF
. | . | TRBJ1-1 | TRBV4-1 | TGCGCCAGCAGCGCTCCGGGACATCGGAGGATAACTGAAGCTTTCTTT | CASSAPGHRRITEAFF
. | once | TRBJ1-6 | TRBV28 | TGTGCCAGCAGTTTGGGAAAGGGCTTTAATTCACCCCTCCACTTT | CASSLGKGFNSPLHF
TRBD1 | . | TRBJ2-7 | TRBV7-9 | TGTGCCAGCAGCTTACCGACCGGGACAGGGGGCTTAATCTACGAGCAGTACTTC | CASSLPTGTGGLIYEQYF
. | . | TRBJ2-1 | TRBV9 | TGTGCCAGCAGCGTAGCCCCCGCTGCGGAGGAGGGCCCGTTCTTC | CASSVAPAAEEGPFF
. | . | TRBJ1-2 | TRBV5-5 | TGTGCCAGCAGCTTACTTTGGACTCGGCAGACCTATGGCTACACCTTC | CASSLLWTRQTYGYTF